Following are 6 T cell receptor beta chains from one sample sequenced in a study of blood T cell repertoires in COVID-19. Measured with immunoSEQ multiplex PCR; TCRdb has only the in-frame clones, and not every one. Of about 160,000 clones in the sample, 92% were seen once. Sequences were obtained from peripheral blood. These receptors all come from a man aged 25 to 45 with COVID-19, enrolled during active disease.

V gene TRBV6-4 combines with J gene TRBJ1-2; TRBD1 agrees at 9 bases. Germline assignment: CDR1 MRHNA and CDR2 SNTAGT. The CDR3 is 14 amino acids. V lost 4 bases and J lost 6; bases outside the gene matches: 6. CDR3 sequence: CASSATGTGNGYTF. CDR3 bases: TGTGCCAGCAGTGCTACCGGGACAGGGAATGGCTACACCTTC.

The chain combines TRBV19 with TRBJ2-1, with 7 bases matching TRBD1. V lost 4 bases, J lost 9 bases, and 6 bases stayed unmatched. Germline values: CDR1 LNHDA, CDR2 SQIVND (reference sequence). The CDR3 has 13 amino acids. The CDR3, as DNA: TGTGCCAGTAGTACCTATTGGGACAGTGAGCAGTTCTTC. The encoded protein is CASSTYWDSEQFF.

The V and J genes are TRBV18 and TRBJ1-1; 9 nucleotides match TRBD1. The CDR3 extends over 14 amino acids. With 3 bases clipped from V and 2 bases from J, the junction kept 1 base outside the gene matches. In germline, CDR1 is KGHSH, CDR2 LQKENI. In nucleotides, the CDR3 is TGTGCCAGCTCACCGGGACAGGGAAACACTGAAGCTTTCTTT. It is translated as CASSPGQGNTEAFF.

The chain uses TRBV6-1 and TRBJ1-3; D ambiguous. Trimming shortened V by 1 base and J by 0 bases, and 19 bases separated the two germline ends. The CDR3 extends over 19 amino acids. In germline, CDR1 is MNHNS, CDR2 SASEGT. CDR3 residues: CASSEVSRVGEVSGNTIYF. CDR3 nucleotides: TGTGCCAGCAGTGAAGTGAGTCGCGTCGGAGAGGTCTCTGGAAACACCATATATTTT.

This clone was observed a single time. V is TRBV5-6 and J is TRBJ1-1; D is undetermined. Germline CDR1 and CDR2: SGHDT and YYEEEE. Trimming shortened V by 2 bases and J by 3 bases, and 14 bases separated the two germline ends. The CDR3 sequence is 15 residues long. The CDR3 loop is CASSLFEWAYTEAFF. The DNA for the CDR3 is TGTGCCAGCAGCTTATTTGAATGGGCCTACACTGAAGCTTTCTTT.

CDR3 in amino acids: CASSRRDQSSYEQYF. CDR3 bases: TGTGCCAGCAGCAGGAGGGACCAAAGCTCCTACGAGCAGTACTTC. The chain has TRBV3-1 (or the pseudogene TRBV3-2) and TRBJ2-7; TRBD2 might be the D (6 bases). The V end lost 5 bases, the J end lost 0 bases, and 14 bases lay between the germline ends. The CDR3 consists of 15 residues. Germline values: CDR1 LGHDT, CDR2 YNNKEL (reference sequence).